The rows below give T cell receptor beta chains drawn from one sample of a study of T cell changes during pregnancy in multiple sclerosis. Generated by immunoSEQ multiplex PCR, the TCRdb table keeps only in-frame clones and is missing some. This sample yields fewer than 20,000 clones, of which roughly 84% are seen a single time; roughly 9.6% belongs to the top ten. The material was CD8+ T cells from peripheral blood mononuclear cells, obtained after pregnancy. The origin of the receptors is a female donor with multiple sclerosis, enrolled in a pregnancy study. CDR3s include the opening cysteine and the closing phenylalanine or tryptophan. The D gene is left open where the match is weak. A clone size is listed for some rows: how often the clone was seen (once, few, many), or a class if it is expanded.

.	TRBV27	TRBJ1-1	.	CASSPTLGMEAFF	TGTGCCAGCAGCCCTACCCTTGGTATGGAAGCTTTCTTT
.	TRBV30	TRBJ1-1	.	CAWNEGINTEAFF	TGTGCCTGGAATGAGGGAATAAACACTGAAGCTTTCTTT
.	TRBV2	TRBJ2-7	.	CASTREDMGSYEQYF	TGTGCCAGCACCCGGGAAGACATGGGCTCCTACGAGCAGTACTTC
once	TRBV7-6	TRBJ2-3	TRBD2	CASSLPPGLVTTDTQYF	TGTGCCAGCAGCCTCCCCCCGGGACTAGTCACCACAGATACGCAGTATTTT
.	TRBV27	TRBJ1-6	TRBD1	CASSQGVSPLHF	TGTGCCAGCAGTCAGGGGGTTTCACCCCTCCACTTT
.	TRBV30	TRBJ2-3	TRBD2	CAWSGPGTSGGRGYSDTQYF	TGTGCCTGGAGTGGTCCAGGGACTAGCGGGGGCAGAGGGTATTCAGATACGCAGTATTTT
.	TRBV27	TRBJ2-3	.	CASSFGPTDTQYF	TGTGCCAGCAGTTTTGGGCCCACAGATACGCAGTATTTT
.	TRBV28	TRBJ1-5	TRBD1	CASGGQGSQPQHF	TGTGCTTCTGGGGGACAGGGGTCTCAGCCCCAGCATTTT
.	TRBV11-1	TRBJ1-1	.	CASSLGWGENTEAFF	TGTGCCAGCAGCTTAGGTTGGGGGGAGAACACTGAAGCTTTCTTT
.	TRBV7-6	TRBJ2-1	TRBD1	CASSLRTGYNEQFF	TGTGCCAGCAGCTTACGGACAGGGTACAATGAGCAGTTCTTC
.	TRBV12-5	TRBJ1-1	.	CASGLDWGQEAFF	TGTGCTAGTGGTTTGGACTGGGGGCAGGAAGCTTTCTTT
once	TRBV6-5	TRBJ2-1	.	CASSYSDRSSYNEQFF	TGTGCCAGCAGTTACTCGGACAGAAGCTCCTACAATGAGCAGTTCTTC
once	TRBV11-1	TRBJ2-2	.	CASSLPISNTGELFF	TGTGCCAGCAGCTTACCTATTTCGAACACCGGGGAGCTGTTTTTT
.	TRBV5-1	TRBJ2-7	.	CASSLGLSSSYEQYF	TGCGCCAGCAGCTTGGGCCTTAGCAGCTCCTACGAGCAGTACTTC
.	TRBV29-1	TRBJ2-2	TRBD1	CSVEGDRNTGELFF	TGCAGCGTTGAAGGGGACAGAAACACCGGGGAGCTGTTTTTT
.	TRBV2	TRBJ1-5	TRBD1	CASSDRGPGNQPQHF	TGTGCCAGCAGCGACAGGGGACCGGGCAATCAGCCCCAGCATTTT
.	TRBV2	TRBJ2-7	TRBD1	CAMVDRGPYEQYF	TGTGCCATGGTGGACAGGGGTCCCTACGAGCAGTACTTC